Listed below are T cell receptor beta chains from one sample, sequenced in a study of blood T cell repertoires in COVID-19. Repertoires were generated with immunoSEQ multiplex PCR, while TCRdb's copy carries only in-frame clones and drops some. The sample records around 260,000 clones, roughly 87% being singletons. The material sequenced was peripheral blood. The receptors stem from a human donor in a cohort sampled during active COVID-19. CDR3s include the opening cysteine and the closing phenylalanine or tryptophan. The order of the fields is J gene, clone size, D gene, V gene, CDR3 protein, CDR3 DNA. D genes are given only for firm matches. Not all rows give a size; the values are once, few, many and, for expanded clones, a class.

TRBJ2-5 . TRBD2 TRBV7-9 CASSPRLAGGRIETQYF TGTGCCAGCAGCCCCCGACTAGCGGGGGGGCGAATAGAGACCCAGTACTTC
TRBJ2-7 once . TRBV3-1/TRBV3-2 CASSPYPGLNEQYF TGTGCCAGCAGCCCATACCCAGGGTTAAACGAGCAGTACTTC
TRBJ2-7 . TRBD1 TRBV28 CASSLYGTGAFWEQYF TGTGCCAGCAGTTTATATGGGACAGGGGCCTTCTGGGAGCAGTACTTC
TRBJ2-7 . TRBD2 TRBV10-1 CASGSFIAGGDYEQYF TGCGCCAGCGGTAGTTTTATAGCGGGGGGAGACTACGAGCAGTACTTC
TRBJ1-2 . TRBD1 TRBV2 CASSRGQGGGYGYTF TGTGCCAGCAGTCGCGGACAGGGCGGGGGCTATGGCTACACCTTC
TRBJ2-7 . . TRBV5-4 CASSLAGRNEQYF TGTGCCAGCAGCTTGGCAGGGCGGAACGAGCAGTACTTC
TRBJ1-2 . TRBD1 TRBV2 CASSQTGGHGYTF TGTGCCAGCAGTCAGACAGGGGGCCATGGCTACACCTTC
TRBJ1-1 . TRBD1 TRBV5-1 CASSLLPGGGSTEAFF TGCGCCAGCAGCTTGCTACCAGGGGGCGGGTCCACTGAAGCTTTCTTT
TRBJ1-2 . . TRBV19 CASSMGASYGYTF TGTGCCAGTAGTATGGGGGCCAGCTATGGCTACACCTTC
TRBJ1-5 once . TRBV10-3 CAIRGGGSNQPQHF TGTGCCATCAGGGGAGGGGGAAGCAATCAGCCCCAGCATTTT
TRBJ2-5 . . TRBV20-1 CSASKRARETQYF TGCAGTGCTAGTAAGAGGGCCCGAGAGACCCAGTACTTC
TRBJ1-2 . TRBD1 TRBV28 CASSRTGSRNYGYTF TGTGCCAGCAGCCGGACAGGGTCCCGGAACTATGGCTACACCTTC
TRBJ1-5 . . TRBV16 CASSQKGDQPQHF TGTGCCAGCAGCCAGAAGGGGGACCAGCCCCAGCATTTT
TRBJ2-7 . TRBD1 TRBV9 CASSAKRIRDRWEDYEQYF TGTGCCAGCAGCGCCAAGCGAATCCGGGACAGGTGGGAGGACTACGAGCAGTACTTC
TRBJ1-6 . . TRBV18 CASSPQRSSYNSPLHF TGTGCCAGCTCACCACAGAGGAGCTCCTATAATTCACCCCTCCACTTT
TRBJ1-2 . TRBD1 TRBV6-2/TRBV6-3 CASSPRGRRYGYTF TGTGCCAGCAGTCCCAGGGGGCGTCGCTATGGCTACACCTTC
TRBJ1-5 . . TRBV3-1/TRBV3-2 CASSQAGNQPQHF TGTGCCAGCAGCCAGGCGGGCAATCAGCCCCAGCATTTT
TRBJ1-4 few . TRBV18 CASSPLQEVRTEKLFF TGTGCCAGCTCACCACTTCAGGAGGTCAGGACTGAAAAACTGTTTTTT
TRBJ1-2 . . TRBV7-3 CASSPNLRGYGYTF TGTGCCAGCAGCCCCAACCTCAGGGGTTATGGCTACACCTTC
TRBJ1-1 . . TRBV6-5 CASSLADNTEAFF TGTGCCAGCAGTCTGGCGGATAACACTGAAGCTTTCTTT
TRBJ2-7 . . TRBV5-1 CASSFGHLYEQYF TGCGCCAGCAGCTTTGGACATCTCTACGAGCAGTACTTC
TRBJ1-1 . . TRBV6-2/TRBV6-3 CASSYVRDSKAFF TGTGCCAGCAGTTACGTCAGGGACTCCAAAGCTTTCTTT
TRBJ1-1 . . TRBV7-3 CASSLIRKGRTEAFF TGTGCCAGCAGCTTAATCAGGAAAGGTAGAACTGAAGCTTTCTTT
TRBJ2-6 . . TRBV7-3 CASSSTRSGANVLTF TGTGCCAGCAGCTCGACAAGATCTGGGGCCAACGTCCTGACTTTC
TRBJ2-7 . . TRBV19 CASSIQTGYEQYF TGTGCCAGTAGTATTCAAACAGGGTATGAGCAGTACTTC
TRBJ2-3 . . TRBV5-4 CASSLAGDGVGTQYF TGTGCCAGCAGCTTGGCAGGGGATGGGGTTGGTACGCAGTATTTT
TRBJ2-1 . TRBD2 TRBV7-2 CASSFLAGGPNEQFF TGTGCCAGCAGCTTCCTAGCGGGGGGACCCAATGAGCAGTTCTTC
TRBJ1-1 . . TRBV29-1 CSVSARGTNTEAFF TGCAGCGTTTCGGCCCGGGGAACGAACACTGAAGCTTTCTTT
TRBJ2-7 . . TRBV30 CAWSTSDYDEQYF TGTGCCTGGAGTACCTCGGACTACGACGAGCAGTACTTC
TRBJ2-1 . TRBD2 TRBV7-9 CASSPGLAGVVEQFF TGTGCCAGCAGCCCCGGACTAGCGGGAGTGGTTGAGCAGTTCTTC
TRBJ2-1 . TRBD2 TRBV24-1 CATSERLAGAYNEQFF TGTGCCACCAGTGAGCGACTAGCGGGAGCCTACAATGAGCAGTTCTTC
TRBJ2-5 . TRBD2 TRBV7-2 CASSTSGKETQYF TGTGCCAGCAGTACTAGCGGGAAGGAGACCCAGTACTTC
TRBJ2-7 . TRBD2 TRBV7-8 CASSDGLAGYLSEQYF TGTGCCAGCAGCGACGGACTAGCGGGTTACCTCAGCGAGCAGTACTTC
TRBJ2-7 . TRBD1 TRBV4-3 CASSQDRTGTTYEQYF TGCGCCAGCAGCCAAGACAGGACAGGGACGACCTACGAGCAGTACTTC
TRBJ2-7 . . TRBV11-3 CASSLGLAYEQYF TGTGCCAGCAGCTTAGGGTTAGCCTACGAGCAGTACTTC
TRBJ2-7 . TRBD1 TRBV6-5 CASSYSGTGTYEQYF TGTGCCAGCAGTTACTCGGGGACAGGGACCTACGAGCAGTACTTC
TRBJ1-2 . . TRBV18 CASSPDYGGYGYTF TGTGCCAGCTCACCTGATTATGGAGGCTATGGCTACACCTTC
TRBJ2-3 . . TRBV6-5 CASSYSETATDTQYF TGTGCCAGCAGTTACTCGGAGACTGCCACAGATACGCAGTATTTT
TRBJ1-5 few . TRBV5-1 CASSFLPGNQPQHF TGCGCCAGCAGCTTTCTTCCGGGCAATCAGCCCCAGCATTTT
TRBJ1-5 . TRBD1 TRBV27 CASSLYRGDNQPQHF TGTGCCAGCAGTTTATACAGGGGGGACAATCAGCCCCAGCATTTT
TRBJ1-5 . TRBD1 TRBV2 CASDGTGDNQPQHF TGTGCCAGCGACGGGACAGGGGATAATCAGCCCCAGCATTTT
TRBJ1-5 . . TRBV6-2/TRBV6-3 CASSVQGGNQPQHF TGTGCCAGCAGTGTACAGGGTGGGAATCAGCCCCAGCATTTT
TRBJ1-1 . TRBD1 TRBV7-3 CASSGQGGLNTEAFF TGTGCCAGCAGCGGACAGGGGGGCCTGAACACTGAAGCTTTCTTT
TRBJ1-5 . TRBD1 TRBV19 CASSSDRGRGQPQHF TGTGCCAGTAGTAGCGACAGGGGTCGGGGTCAGCCCCAGCATTTT
TRBJ2-7 . . TRBV27 CASSFGQNYEQYF TGTGCCAGCAGTTTCGGACAGAACTACGAGCAGTACTTC
TRBJ2-7 . TRBD2 TRBV7-2 CASSVAGRGFEQYF TGTGCCAGCAGCGTAGCGGGAAGGGGCTTCGAGCAGTACTTC
TRBJ1-2 . TRBD1 TRBV6-1 CASSDRDRYYGYTF TGTGCCAGCAGTGATAGGGACAGATATTATGGCTACACCTTC
TRBJ2-1 . TRBD2 TRBV20-1 CSASGQRGSHNEQFF TGCAGTGCTAGTGGCCAGCGGGGGTCCCACAATGAGCAGTTCTTC
TRBJ2-7 . . TRBV20-1 CSASSYEQYF TGCAGTGCTAGCAGCTACGAGCAGTACTTC
TRBJ1-1 . TRBD1 TRBV24-1 CATSDRGTGNTEAFF TGTGCCACCAGTGACCGGGGGACAGGGAACACTGAAGCTTTCTTT
TRBJ1-2 . TRBD1 TRBV6-5 CASSAKGQGFTF TGTGCCAGCAGCGCAAAGGGACAGGGATTCACCTTC
TRBJ1-3 . . TRBV4-3 CASSQVAIAKTGLGNTIYF TGCGCCAGCAGCCAAGTAGCCATAGCCAAAACAGGGTTGGGAAACACCATATATTTT
TRBJ2-7 few TRBD1 TRBV20-1 CSASPGGAHEQYF TGCAGTGCTAGTCCAGGGGGCGCCCACGAGCAGTACTTC
TRBJ2-5 . TRBD1 TRBV3-1/TRBV3-2 CASSHRQRQGRETQYF TGTGCCAGCAGCCATCGCCAAAGACAGGGGCGAGAGACCCAGTACTTC
TRBJ2-4 . TRBD1 TRBV18 CASSADRGIKNIQYF TGTGCCAGCTCAGCAGACAGGGGGATAAAAAACATTCAGTACTTC